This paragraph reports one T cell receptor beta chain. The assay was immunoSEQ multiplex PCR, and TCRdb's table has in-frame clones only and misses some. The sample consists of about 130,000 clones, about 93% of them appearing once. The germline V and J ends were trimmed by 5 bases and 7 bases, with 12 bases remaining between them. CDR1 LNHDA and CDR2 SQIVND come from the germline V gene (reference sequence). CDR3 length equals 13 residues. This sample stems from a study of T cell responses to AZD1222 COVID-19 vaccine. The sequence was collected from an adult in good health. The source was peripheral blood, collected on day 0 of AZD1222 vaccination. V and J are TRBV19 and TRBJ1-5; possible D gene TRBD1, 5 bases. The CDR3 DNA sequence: TGTGCCAGTAGTGTGTCAGGGCCCCAGCCCCAGCATTTT. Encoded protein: CASSVSGPQPQHF.